The table lists the clone carrying this TCR beta chain with a few counts. Its antigen is still unknown. A single record per CDR3 protein comes from TCRdb applying MiXCR to the 5' RACE reads. The sample records approximately 470,000 distinct CDR3 sequences, 14% being singletons. The germline CDR1 and CDR2 sequences are SGHTA and FQGTGA. V gave up 5 bases and J gave up 0 bases; unmatched junction bases: 13. The CDR3 totals 19 residues. The data stem from a study of identical twins. General observations from the study: Model-predicted out-of-frame TCR alpha sharing fell below observed values in monozygotic twins.

The data were also submitted as part of a second study, on yellow fever vaccine responses in identical twins.

This chain links TRBV7-3 with TRBJ2-6; 7 nucleotides match TRBD2. Sequences were obtained from CD4+ T cells sorted from blood. This TCR was recovered from a woman aged 18-29 years in good health. In DNA, the CDR3 is TGTGCCAGCAGCCTCGCGGGGCGGGGGACCTTCTCTGGGGCCAACGTCCTGACTTTC. It yields the protein CASSLAGRGTFSGANVLTF.